Shown below are 11 T cell receptor beta chains from a single sample sequenced in a study of T cell repertoires in cytomegalovirus infection. TCRdb ran MiXCR on the reads and lists one entry per CDR3 protein. The sample has 100,000 to 120,000 distinct CDR3 sequences, about 33% seen once. No antigen has been identified for these receptors. The material was CD8+ T cells from cultured PBMCs, obtained from culture after CMV antigen stimulation. These receptors originate from a human donor in good health (CMV status not recorded). Some clones in this sample may be carry-over from other donors' samples.

This clonotype occurred many times. The chain couples TRBV12-3 or TRBV12-4 to TRBJ1-1; 7 bases align to TRBD1. This CDR3 comprises 14 residues. Trimming cost V 3 bases and J 1 base; bases outside gene matches: 2. CDR3 sequence reads: CASSLGTENTEAFF. The CDR3 coding sequence is TGTGCCAGCAGTTTGGGGACAGAGAACACTGAAGCTTTCTTT.

This clonotype turned up a few times. The rearrangement uses TRBV7-9 and TRBJ1-2; TRBD1 might be the D (5 bases). Germline V CDR1 and CDR2: SEHNR, FQNEAQ (reference sequence). This CDR3 spans 15 amino acids. The V end lost 1 base, the J end lost 7 bases, and 16 bases lay between the germline ends. CDR3 region: CASSLGTQGYPGYTF. For the CDR3, the DNA is TGTGCCAGCAGCTTAGGGACACAAGGTTATCCTGGCTACACCTTC.

This chain uses TRBV19 with TRBJ2-7, with D uncertain. This CDR3 contains 15 residues. The germline CDR1 and CDR2 sequences are LNHDA and SQIVND (reference sequence). The V gene lost 0 bases and the J gene lost 4 bases, with 13 bases spanning the gap. Written as DNA, the CDR3 is TGTGCCAGTAGTATAGATCACGTTGTCGGATACGAGCAGTACTTC. Amino acid sequence: CASSIDHVVGYEQYF. Full variable domain (missing parts from reference TRBV19 and TRBJ2-7): DGGITQSPKYLFRKEGQNVTLSCEQNLNHDAMYWYRQDPGQGLRLIYYSQIVNDFQKGDIAEGYSVSREKKESFPLTVTSAQKNPTAFYLCASSIDHVVGYEQYFGPGTRLTVT.

This clonotype was seen repeatedly, ten times or more. This chain joins TRBV7-9 and TRBJ1-6; 7 nucleotides match TRBD1. Germline V CDR1 and CDR2: SEHNR, FQNEAQ (reference sequence). V was pared by 5 bases and J by 15 bases, with 16 bases of the junction left unmatched. The CDR3 is 15 amino acids. This chain's CDR3 is CASSPPGQRFTGLHF. The CDR3 bases are TGTGCCAGCAGCCCCCCGGGACAGAGATTCACCGGCCTCCACTTT.

J is TRBJ2-7 and V is TRBV7-2; D gene uncertain. The CDR3 covers 13 residues. Trimming removed 7 bases at V and 0 bases at J, with 10 bases between. The germline V gene encodes CDR1 SGHTA and CDR2 FQGNSA. The CDR3 DNA reads as TGTGCCAGCACCGCCGACACCTCCTACGAGCAGTACTTC. It is translated as CASTADTSYEQYF. The whole variable domain, filled in from reference TRBV7-2 and TRBJ2-7, reads GAGVSQSPSNKVTEKGKDVELRCDPISGHTALYWYRQSLGQGLEFLIYFQGNSAPDKSGLPSDRFSAERTGGSVSTLTIQRTQQEDSAVYLCASTADTSYEQYFGPGTRLTVT.

This clonotype has a count of ten or more. The J gene is TRBJ2-7, the V gene TRBV4-1; D gene unclear. The V end was cut by 0 bases, the J end by 2 bases, with 11 bases between. The CDR3 runs 15 residues. Germline V gene data show CDR1 as MGHRA and CDR2 as YSYEKL. CDR3 sequence: CASSQEGSPAYEQYF. In DNA form, the CDR3 reads TGCGCCAGCAGCCAAGAGGGATCTCCCGCCTACGAGCAGTACTTC.

This clonotype was observed a few times. The V call is TRBV6-1, the J call TRBJ2-3; D is possibly TRBD1 (6 bases). The V and J ends lost 5 bases and 0 bases respectively, with 15 bases between them. Germline-derived CDR1 and CDR2 are MNHNS and SASEGT. The CDR3 is made up of 16 amino acids. The CDR3 reads CASSYRAWTSTDTQYF. For the CDR3, the DNA is TGTGCCAGCAGTTACAGGGCTTGGACTAGCACAGATACGCAGTATTTT.

V is TRBV28 and J is TRBJ2-7, with 9 bases matching TRBD1. The CDR3 totals 16 residues. The germline V gene encodes CDR1 MDHEN and CDR2 SYDVKM. The trim removed 5 bases at V and 3 bases at J, leaving 11 bases unmatched. CDR3 amino acids: CASSALGTGNGYEQYF. CDR3 coding DNA: TGTGCCAGCAGTGCCCTCGGGACAGGGAATGGCTACGAGCAGTACTTC.

The rearrangement joins TRBV27 to TRBJ2-7; D tentatively fits TRBD1 or TRBD2 (5 bases each). With 4 bases removed from V and 5 bases from J, the gap between germline ends came to 15 bases. Germline values: CDR1 MNHEY, CDR2 SMNVEV (reference sequence). The CDR3 is made up of 14 amino acids. The CDR3 region is CASSSTDWGDEQYF. The DNA for the CDR3 is TGTGCCAGCAGTTCGACAGATTGGGGAGACGAGCAGTACTTC.

The chain has TRBV4-2 and TRBJ2-7, with D perhaps TRBD2 (6 bases). Per the germline V gene, CDR1 is LGHNA and CDR2 is YNFKEQ. V was clipped by 1 base and J by 5 bases, with 15 bases between them. The CDR3 totals 15 residues. In DNA, the CDR3 is TGTGCCAGCAGCCAAGTCGCTCTAGCGAACCACGAGCAGTACTTC. It encodes CASSQVALANHEQYF.

The V gene is TRBV20-1, the J gene TRBJ2-3; weak D call: TRBD1 (6 bases). The CDR3 has 15 residues. Germline CDR1 and CDR2: DFQATT and SNEGSKA (reference sequence). V lost 1 base to trimming and J lost 0 bases, with 11 bases between them. CDR3 nucleotides: TGCAGTGCTAGAGGGACAGCCGCTAGCACAGATACGCAGTATTTT. Translated: CSARGTAASTDTQYF.